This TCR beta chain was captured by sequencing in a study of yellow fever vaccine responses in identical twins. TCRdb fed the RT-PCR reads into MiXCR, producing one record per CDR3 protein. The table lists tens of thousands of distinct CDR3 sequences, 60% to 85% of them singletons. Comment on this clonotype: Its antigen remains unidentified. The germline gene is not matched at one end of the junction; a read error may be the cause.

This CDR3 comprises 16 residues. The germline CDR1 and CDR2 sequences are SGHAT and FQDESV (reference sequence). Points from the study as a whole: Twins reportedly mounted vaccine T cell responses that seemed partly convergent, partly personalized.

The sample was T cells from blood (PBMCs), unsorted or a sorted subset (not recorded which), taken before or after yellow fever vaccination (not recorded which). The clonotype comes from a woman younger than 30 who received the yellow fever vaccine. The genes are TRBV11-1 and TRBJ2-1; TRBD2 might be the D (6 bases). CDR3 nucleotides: TGTGCCAGCAGCTCCGGGGTTGCGGGGCCTTACAATGGGCAGTTCTTC. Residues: CASSSGVAGPYNGQFF.